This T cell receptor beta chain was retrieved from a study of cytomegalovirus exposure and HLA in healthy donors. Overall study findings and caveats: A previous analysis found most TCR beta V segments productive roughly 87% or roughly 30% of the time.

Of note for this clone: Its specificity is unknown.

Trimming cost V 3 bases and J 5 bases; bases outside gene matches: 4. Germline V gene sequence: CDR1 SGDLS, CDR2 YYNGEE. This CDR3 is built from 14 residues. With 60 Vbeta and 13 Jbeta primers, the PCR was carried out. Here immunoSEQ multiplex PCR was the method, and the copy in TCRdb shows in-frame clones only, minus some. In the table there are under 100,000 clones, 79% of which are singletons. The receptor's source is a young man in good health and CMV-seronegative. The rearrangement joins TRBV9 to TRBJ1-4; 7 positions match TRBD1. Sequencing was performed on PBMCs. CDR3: CASSGGTENEKLFF. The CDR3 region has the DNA TGTGCCAGCAGCGGGGGGACAGAGAATGAAAAACTGTTTTTT.